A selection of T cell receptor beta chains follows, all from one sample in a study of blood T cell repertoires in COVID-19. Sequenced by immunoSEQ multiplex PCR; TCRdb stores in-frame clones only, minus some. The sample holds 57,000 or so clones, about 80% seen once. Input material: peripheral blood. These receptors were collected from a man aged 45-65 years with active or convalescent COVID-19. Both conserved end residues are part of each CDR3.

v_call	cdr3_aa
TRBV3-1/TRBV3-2	CASSQGGGTFTDTQYF
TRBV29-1	CSVVRTGANTGELFF
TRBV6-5	CASSRDRKETQYF
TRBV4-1	CASSTTGYNEQFF
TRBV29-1	CSVVQFGSNQPQHF
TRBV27	CASSLTDSAYEQYF
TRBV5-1	CASSFDGQPQHF
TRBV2	CASSLSGTGWYEQYF
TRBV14	CASSQDRGGSPLHF
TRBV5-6	CASSFGTGQAGELFF
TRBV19	CASSIGHPYEQYF
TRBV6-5	CASSEQMIYNEQFF
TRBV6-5	CASSKLWSTNQPQHF
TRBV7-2	CASRDPGGVEQFF
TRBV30	CAWSDRGRSPLHF
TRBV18	CASSPLGTDQPQHF
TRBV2	CASSVATDTQYF
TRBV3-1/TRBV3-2	CASSQEIRVGRGLAEAFF
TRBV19	CASRDSTYNSPLHF
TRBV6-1	CASSEGINSDGYTF
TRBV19	CASSIEASRRGGYTF
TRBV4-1	CASSQDQGLALLHF
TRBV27	CASSELAGGNHEQYF
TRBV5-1	CASSSVLFQETQYF
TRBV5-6	CASSLYRGTPYYGYTF
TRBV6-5	CASSYERVSPTGGYTF
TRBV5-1	CASSLQVGTDTQYF
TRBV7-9	CASSSGQGALDTQYF
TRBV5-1	CASSPGTSGSWYNEQFF
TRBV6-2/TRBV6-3	CASSYEGDSGTGELFF
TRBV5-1	CASSSEGTGLNTEAFF
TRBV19	CASSPRQLLLYGYTF
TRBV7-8	CASSRLASTGGEQYF
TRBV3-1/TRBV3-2	CASSQDWPNTQYF
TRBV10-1	CASSESRDRGPSMDQPQHF
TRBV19	CASSINPSYSPETQYF
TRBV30	CAWSGGQGFEQYF
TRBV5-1	CASSLGLAGGQETQYF
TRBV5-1	CASSFSTGSSSYEQYF
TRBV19	CASEVDRGTSGANVLTF
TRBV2	CASSVTGHTEAFF
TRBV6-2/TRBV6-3	CASSFPRGTTDTQYF
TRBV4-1	CASSVGGAYNEQFF
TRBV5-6	CASSRGTGVATDTQYF
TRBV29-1	CSCPGGSGTGELFF
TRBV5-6	CASSYSNEQYF
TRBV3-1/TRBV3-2	CASSRETTGNKYGYTF